The next 10 T cell receptor beta chains were all read from a single sample in a study of regulatory T cells in long-lasting Graves disease. According to the study, TCR beta libraries were built with iRepertoire HTBI primers and CDR3-region Arm-PCR. TCRdb re-called the multiplex PCR reads with MiXCR, one entry per CDR3 protein. The sample holds 400,000 to 500,000 distinct CDR3 sequences; 20% to 25% are singletons and the top ten take roughly 14%. Noted time point: persistent/refractory GD, antithyroid drugs over 5 years with positive TRAb. Scientists built the TCR library using RNA that was extracted from PBMCs. Sequenced here: peripheral blood mononuclear cells (PBMCs), sampled when the disease was refractory, from a patient treated with antithyroid drugs. These receptors were taken from a female donor with Graves disease.

The chain is built from TRBV6-1 and TRBJ1-1; the D gene is possibly TRBD1 (6 bases). This CDR3 spans 13 amino acids. CDR1 is MNHNS and CDR2 is SASEGT in the germline V gene. V dropped 5 bases and J dropped 5 bases, with 12 bases sitting between them. The CDR3 DNA is TGTGCCAGCAGTCCTTACAGGGATACTGAAGCTTTCTTT. It yields the protein CASSPYRDTEAFF.

The chain carries TRBV5-1 and TRBJ2-7; D not certain. The CDR3 loop spans 12 amino acids. With 4 bases removed from V and 4 bases from J, the gap between germline ends came to 9 bases. Germline CDR1 SGHRS, CDR2 YFSETQ. CDR3 in amino acids: CASSIYGYEQYF. CDR3 nucleotides: TGCGCCAGCAGCATATACGGATACGAGCAGTACTTC.

The chain couples TRBV7-9 to TRBJ1-6, with D hard to call. CDR3 length: 15 residues. The germline V gene encodes CDR1 SEHNR and CDR2 FQNEAQ (reference sequence). Trimming removed 5 bases at V and 10 bases at J, with 18 bases between. The chain's CDR3 is CASSIRMGLESPLHF. In DNA, the CDR3 is TGTGCCAGCAGCATACGAATGGGTTTGGAGTCACCCCTCCACTTT.

This clonotype was observed at least ten times. In DNA, the CDR3 is TGTGCCAGCAGTGGAGATCGGGGGGCTCGTGAAAAACTGTTTTTT. Translation gives CASSGDRGAREKLFF. V usage is TRBV12-3 or TRBV12-4 and J usage is TRBJ1-4, with D perhaps TRBD1 (6 bases). The CDR3 sequence is 15 residues long. Trimming pared 5 bases from V and 7 bases from J, leaving 17 bases between.

The rearrangement links TRBV5-6 to TRBJ1-5; tentative D call: TRBD1 (5 bases). The length of the CDR3 is 16 residues. Germline loops: CDR1 SGHDT, CDR2 YYEEEE. V lost 2 bases and J 3 bases, leaving 15 bases between the germline ends. The CDR3 DNA sequence: TGTGCCAGCAGCTTTTTTTTAGGGGACCTCAATCAGCCCCAGCATTTT. Translated: CASSFFLGDLNQPQHF. The variable domain in full, completed from reference TRBV5-6 and TRBJ1-5, reads DAGVTQSPTHLIKTRGQQVTLRCSPKSGHDTVSWYQQALGQGPQFIFQYYEEEERQRGNFPDRFSGHQFPNYSSELNVNALLLGDSALYLCASSFFLGDLNQPQHFGDGTRLSIL.

At least ten counts were recorded for this clonotype. This CDR3 reads CASSRPRTGVSKNIQYF. Written as DNA, the CDR3 is TGTGCCAGCAGCCGCCCACGGACAGGGGTGTCCAAAAACATTCAGTACTTC. The rearrangement uses TRBV3-1 and TRBJ2-4; 9 bases align to TRBD1. CDR3 length equals 17 residues. The J segment lost 2 bases and the V segment lost 4 bases, leaving 9 bases of the junction unmatched. Germline-derived CDR1 and CDR2 are LGHDT and YNNKEL (reference sequence).

The chain joins TRBV6-2 or TRBV6-3 to TRBJ2-1; 7 bases align to TRBD2. CDR1 MNHEY and CDR2 SVGEGT come from the germline V gene. The length of the CDR3 is 15 residues. V shed 5 bases, J shed 0 bases, and the junction held 4 bases outside the gene matches. The CDR3 reads CASSPGLGSYNEQFF. The DNA for the CDR3 is TGTGCCAGCAGTCCCGGACTAGGCTCCTACAATGAGCAGTTCTTC.

This clonotype was observed many times. This chain joins TRBV6-2 or TRBV6-3 and TRBJ2-2; unclear D gene. Trimming shortened V by 4 bases and J by 1 base, and 7 bases separated the two germline ends. The CDR3 runs to 14 residues. Germline lookup yields CDR1 MNHEY and CDR2 SVGEGT. In DNA form, the CDR3 reads TGTGCCAGCAGTTTAAAGCTGAACACCGGGGAGCTGTTTTTT. Its translation is CASSLKLNTGELFF.

The V gene is TRBV6-9, the J gene TRBJ1-1; D uncertain. V dropped 3 bases and J dropped 2 bases, with 13 bases sitting between them. The CDR3 totals 15 residues. Germline loops: CDR1 MNHGY, CDR2 SVAAGI. The CDR3 bases are TGTGCCAGCAGTTACCGAAGAGACGGAAACACTGAAGCTTTCTTT. As protein: CASSYRRDGNTEAFF.

In the case of this clonotype: A read error is likely, as this CDR3 ends without the conserved phenylalanine or tryptophan. The genes are TRBV11-1 and TRBJ2-7; 8 bases match TRBD1. CDR1 is SGHAT, CDR2 FQDESV, per germline (reference sequence). V was pared by 5 bases and J by 7 bases, with 10 bases of the junction left unmatched. This CDR3 has 14 residues. CDR3 sequence: CASSRRQGAWEQYL. The CDR3 coding sequence is TGTGCCAGCAGCAGACGCCAGGGGGCGTGGGAGCAGTACCTC.